This is a list of T cell receptor beta chains from one sample in a study of blood T cell repertoires in COVID-19. Data came from immunoSEQ multiplex PCR; TCRdb stores just in-frame clones and leaves some out. In the table there are roughly 300,000 clones, 92% of which are singletons. The sample taken for sequencing was PBMCs or T cells enriched from blood (not recorded which). All receptors come from a woman aged 25 to 39 who had recovered from COVID-19. CDR3s include the opening cysteine and the closing phenylalanine or tryptophan. The D gene is left open where the match is weak. Clone size is shown for a subset of rows, as once, few, many or a class of expanded clone.

v_call	d_call	j_call	clone_size	cdr3_aa	cdr3_nt
TRBV19	TRBD1	TRBJ1-5	once	CASSRKGQGPGQPQHF	TGTGCCAGTAGTAGGAAGGGACAGGGGCCAGGTCAGCCCCAGCATTTT
TRBV4-2	NA	TRBJ1-6	NA	CASSPNTWRRGDVGSPLHF	TGTGCCAGCAGCCCAAACACCTGGCGGAGGGGAGACGTAGGTTCACCCCTCCACTTT
TRBV7-2	TRBD1	TRBJ1-4	NA	CASSPGAGQGTLAEKLFF	TGTGCCAGCAGCCCTGGGGCGGGACAGGGCACTCTGGCTGAAAAACTGTTTTTT
TRBV11-2	NA	TRBJ1-1	NA	CASSEQGGTEAFF	TGTGCCAGCAGCGAACAGGGAGGGACTGAAGCTTTCTTT
TRBV20-1	NA	TRBJ1-1	NA	CSASRQGNTEAFF	TGCAGTGCTAGTAGGCAGGGGAACACTGAAGCTTTCTTT
TRBV2	TRBD1	TRBJ1-2	NA	CASSAGQGGYGYTF	TGTGCCAGCAGTGCAGGACAGGGTGGCTATGGCTACACCTTC
TRBV28	NA	TRBJ1-2	NA	CASSPLGSRLNYGYTF	TGTGCCAGCAGTCCCCTTGGGAGCCGCTTAAACTATGGCTACACCTTC
TRBV6-5	TRBD1	TRBJ1-1	NA	CASIDRGHTEAFF	TGTGCCAGCATCGACAGGGGCCACACTGAAGCTTTCTTT
TRBV20-1	NA	TRBJ1-2	NA	CSALTGHGYTF	TGCAGTGCTCTTACAGGGCATGGCTACACCTTC
TRBV27	TRBD2	TRBJ2-7	NA	CASSSWRSGGHYEQYF	TGTGCCAGCAGTTCGTGGAGGAGCGGGGGCCATTACGAGCAGTACTTC
TRBV7-3	NA	TRBJ2-3	NA	CASSEDSTSTDTQYF	TGTGCCAGCAGCGAGGACAGTACTAGCACAGATACGCAGTATTTT
TRBV7-2	NA	TRBJ2-7	NA	CASSLALLSGYEQYF	TGTGCCAGCAGCTTAGCGCTACTGTCCGGGTACGAGCAGTACTTC
TRBV10-3	NA	TRBJ1-2	NA	CAISEQGNYGYTF	TGTGCCATCAGTGAGCAGGGAAACTATGGCTACACCTTC
TRBV19	NA	TRBJ1-5	NA	CASSIRRGGQPQHF	TGTGCCAGTAGTATCCGGAGGGGTGGCCAGCCCCAGCATTTT
TRBV11-3	TRBD1	TRBJ2-1	NA	CASRAGGGQGAGSNEQFF	TGTGCCAGCAGGGCCGGCGGGGGACAGGGGGCCGGGAGCAATGAGCAGTTCTTC
TRBV7-8	NA	TRBJ2-1	few	CASSASRIRNEQFF	TGTGCCAGCAGCGCGTCTAGAATACGGAATGAGCAGTTCTTC
TRBV6-5	NA	TRBJ1-5	NA	CASSTTRGQPQHF	TGTGCCAGCAGCACTACCCGGGGTCAGCCCCAGCATTTT
TRBV5-4	TRBD2	TRBJ2-7	NA	CASTPDPSGSYEQYF	TGTGCCAGCACACCCGACCCTAGCGGCTCCTACGAGCAGTACTTC
TRBV11-2	TRBD1	TRBJ1-6	once	CASSHLSDRVGKSPLHF	TGTGCCAGCAGCCATTTGAGCGACAGGGTTGGGAAATCACCCCTCCACTTT
TRBV7-9	NA	TRBJ2-2	few	CATPNRENTGELFF	TGTGCCACCCCGAACAGGGAGAACACCGGGGAGCTGTTTTTT
TRBV7-3	NA	TRBJ2-3	NA	CASSSPNLHTQYF	TGTGCCAGCAGCTCCCCCAACTTACATACGCAGTATTTT
TRBV9	TRBD2	TRBJ2-7	NA	CASSVEPSGNYEQYF	TGTGCCAGCAGCGTAGAACCTAGCGGAAACTACGAGCAGTACTTC
TRBV2	TRBD1	TRBJ1-1	NA	CASSGEQGGTEAFF	TGTGCCAGCAGTGGGGAACAGGGGGGGACTGAAGCTTTCTTT
TRBV4-1	TRBD2	TRBJ2-5	NA	CASSPTPQTSGYQETQYF	TGCGCCAGCAGCCCTACGCCGCAGACTAGCGGGTACCAAGAGACCCAGTACTTC
TRBV4-2	NA	TRBJ1-2	NA	CASSPHGQGASFNYGYTF	TGTGCCAGCAGCCCCCACGGGCAGGGTGCGAGTTTTAACTATGGCTACACCTTC
TRBV6-2/TRBV6-3	NA	TRBJ1-4	once	CASSDRGGNEKLFF	TGTGCCAGCAGTGACAGAGGGGGAAATGAAAAACTGTTTTTT
TRBV19	NA	TRBJ2-1	once	CASRLAGGYEQFF	TGTGCCAGTAGACTAGCCGGTGGCTATGAGCAGTTCTTC
TRBV7-9	NA	TRBJ1-2	NA	CASSPYWGQGYGYTF	TGTGCCAGCAGCCCGTACTGGGGGCAGGGCTATGGCTACACCTTC
TRBV7-2	NA	TRBJ2-3	NA	CASSYRGGTDTQYF	TGTGCCAGCAGCTACAGGGGGGGGACAGATACGCAGTATTTT
TRBV18	NA	TRBJ2-1	NA	CASSPATAHNEQFF	TGTGCCAGCTCACCAGCGACAGCCCACAATGAGCAGTTCTTC
TRBV18	TRBD1	TRBJ2-1	NA	CASSPPMGQENNEQFF	TGTGCCAGCTCACCCCCAATGGGACAGGAGAACAATGAGCAGTTCTTC
TRBV7-2	TRBD1	TRBJ1-2	NA	CASSLGGLTGPF	TGTGCCAGCAGCTTAGGCGGTTTGACAGGGCCCTTC
TRBV6-5	TRBD2	TRBJ2-3	NA	CASSYVAGGPDTQYF	TGTGCCAGCAGTTACGTAGCGGGAGGGCCAGATACGCAGTATTTT
TRBV6-2/TRBV6-3	NA	TRBJ2-3	once	CASSSDWVTDTQYF	TGTGCCAGCAGTTCGGACTGGGTCACAGATACGCAGTATTTT
TRBV5-1	TRBD2	TRBJ2-5	NA	CASSLGLAGVVSETQYF	TGCGCCAGCAGCTTGGGACTAGCGGGAGTGGTGTCAGAGACCCAGTACTTC
TRBV9	TRBD1	TRBJ2-1	NA	CASNTAGGSYNEQFF	TGTGCCAGCAACACTGCAGGGGGCTCCTACAATGAGCAGTTCTTC
TRBV7-2	NA	TRBJ2-7	NA	CASSLVSAATAYEQYF	TGTGCCAGCAGCTTAGTTTCCGCAGCGACCGCCTACGAGCAGTACTTC
TRBV29-1	NA	TRBJ2-7	NA	CSGLLAEAPYEQYF	TGCAGCGGCTTACTAGCCGAGGCCCCCTACGAGCAGTACTTC